This entry concerns a single T cell receptor (beta chain). As yet, its antigen is unknown. This record belongs to a study of cytotoxic CD8 clonotypes in ibrutinib-treated CLL. Study results and limitations: At the start, clonality exceeded age-matched healthy donors and followed circulating CD8+ T-cell counts.

The germline V gene has CDR1 SGHDT and CDR2 YYEEEE. CDR3 size: 13 residues. With 0 bases removed from V and 2 bases from J, the gap between germline ends came to 5 bases. Clones were read by immunoSEQ multiplex PCR, and TCRdb kept only the in-frame ones, dropping some. The sample has under 300,000 clones, under 75% seen once. The receptor comes from a human donor with chronic lymphocytic leukemia. Sequenced here: PBMCs, sampled after 24 months of ibrutinib treatment. This chain joins TRBV5-6 and TRBJ2-5; D unresolved. The CDR3 DNA reads as TGTGCCAGCAGCTTGGTGGGGCAAGAGACCCAGTACTTC. This encodes CASSLVGQETQYF.